The 4 T cell receptor beta chains below all came from one sample that was sequenced in a study of graft-versus-host responses after intestinal transplantation. The antigens of these receptors remain unknown. The protocol was immunoSEQ multiplex PCR, while the TCRdb copy is restricted to in-frame clones and leaves out a portion. Of tens of thousands of clones in the sample, 90% to 95% are singletons; the top ten hold 0.2% to 0.25%. The sequencing here drew on unstimulated CD8+ T cells sorted from spleen or lymph node cells, taken before transplant. The receptors come from a human donor who was the organ donor for an intestinal transplant.

On this clone itself: Distinct nucleotide sequences in the sample also encode this CDR3. The V and J genes are TRBV5-1 and TRBJ2-7; 7 bases are shared with TRBD1. Germline V lookup: CDR1 SGHRS, CDR2 YFSETQ. Trimming cost V 5 bases and J 2 bases; bases outside gene matches: 7. The CDR3 covers 14 residues. The CDR3 region is CASSPGTEAYEQYF. In DNA, the CDR3 is TGCGCCAGCAGTCCCGGGACAGAAGCCTACGAGCAGTACTTC.

The chain couples TRBV4-1 to TRBJ1-6; 9 nucleotides agree with TRBD1. This CDR3 has 16 residues. The junction had 7 bases not matched to a gene; V was cut back by 3 bases and J by 7 bases. Germline values: CDR1 MGHRA, CDR2 YSYEKL. The chain's CDR3 is CASSHGQGPKNSPLHF. The CDR3 bases are TGCGCCAGCAGCCACGGACAGGGGCCGAAAAATTCACCCCTCCACTTT.

The gene calls are TRBV7-2 and TRBJ2-1; D unclear. The V end lost 5 bases, the J end lost 6 bases, and 5 bases lay between the germline ends. This CDR3 contains 11 residues. Germline V gives CDR1 SGHTA, CDR2 FQGNSA. The DNA of the CDR3 is TGTGCCAGCAGCGTCGGCAATGAGCAGTTCTTC. It codes for CASSVGNEQFF.

This clone was detected once. This chain links TRBV5-1 with TRBJ2-5, with TRBD1 identical over 12 bases. The CDR3 contains 16 residues. CDR1 and CDR2 from the germline V gene are SGHRS and YFSETQ. V lost 4 bases and J lost 2; bases outside the gene matches: 6. Written as DNA, the CDR3 is TGCGCCAGCAGCACCGGGGACAGGGGGCGGCAAGAGACCCAGTACTTC. Translating it yields CASSTGDRGRQETQYF.